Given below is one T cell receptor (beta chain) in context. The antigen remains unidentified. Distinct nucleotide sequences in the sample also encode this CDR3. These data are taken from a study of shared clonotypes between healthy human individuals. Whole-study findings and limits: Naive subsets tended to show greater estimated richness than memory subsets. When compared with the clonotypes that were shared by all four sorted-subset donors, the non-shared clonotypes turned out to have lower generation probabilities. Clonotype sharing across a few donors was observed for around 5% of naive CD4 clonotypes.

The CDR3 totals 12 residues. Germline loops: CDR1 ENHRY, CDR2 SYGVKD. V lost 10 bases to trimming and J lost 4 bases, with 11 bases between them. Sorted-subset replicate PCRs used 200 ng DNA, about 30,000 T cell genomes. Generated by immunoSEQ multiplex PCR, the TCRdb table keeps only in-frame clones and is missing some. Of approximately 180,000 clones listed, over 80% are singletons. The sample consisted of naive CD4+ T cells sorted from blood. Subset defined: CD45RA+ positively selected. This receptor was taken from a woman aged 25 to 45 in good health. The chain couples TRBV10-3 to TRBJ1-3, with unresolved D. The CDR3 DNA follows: TGTGCCACCCAGTCAAGCGGAAACACCATATATTTT. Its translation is CATQSSGNTIYF.